A selection of T cell receptor beta chains follows, all from one sample in a study of T cells after yellow fever vaccination. Each CDR3 protein gets one entry after TCRdb re-called the 5' RACE reads with MiXCR. The sample lists about 220,000 distinct CDR3 sequences, around 3.1% occurring once. The sample in question was CD4+ T cells sorted from PBMCs, obtained 10 days after the yellow fever booster vaccination. These receptors were collected from a man aged 18 to 35 who received the YFV17D yellow fever vaccine. Each CDR3 is given without its conserved first and last residue. The size of a clone is reported for some rows only, either as once, few or many, or as a class for expanded clones.

many	TRBJ2-3	TRBV7-2	ASSLLRDTQY
few	TRBJ1-6	TRBV2	ASSGESGSPLH
NA	TRBJ1-6	TRBV5-1	ASSLGPIDSPLH
NA	TRBJ2-1	TRBV9	ASSVAGARSYNEQF
many	TRBJ2-2	TRBV20-1	SARDRVAGGPGELF
many	TRBJ1-2	TRBV20-1	SASTGFLANYGYT
few	TRBJ1-1	TRBV12-5	ASGLGFSEAF
NA	TRBJ1-1	TRBV5-4	ASTLTSTGNTEAF
many	TRBJ2-2	TRBV6-9	ASPTPGDTGELF
few	TRBJ2-5	TRBV7-9	ASTTGAGRGETQY
many	TRBJ2-2	TRBV5-1	ASSGGPTNTGELF
many	TRBJ1-1	TRBV5-1	ASRGETGAVTFYTEAF
many	TRBJ2-3	TRBV20-1	SARLAGDPTDTQY
many	TRBJ1-1	TRBV12-3/TRBV12-4	ASSILDREAF
few	TRBJ2-7	TRBV6-2/TRBV6-3	ASSYVGTDRWSYEQY
many	TRBJ2-1	TRBV6-2/TRBV6-3	ASVPGLAGAAGWIEQF
NA	TRBJ2-7	TRBV5-5	ASSRTASSYEQY
few	TRBJ2-2	TRBV11-3	ASSSTTGYTGELF
many	TRBJ1-1	TRBV5-1	ASSFRDSGTEAF
many	TRBJ2-5	TRBV4-1	ASSQDPGGLKTQY
NA	TRBJ1-5	TRBV20-1	SFRAGNQPQH
few	TRBJ1-6	TRBV6-2/TRBV6-3	ASSYSLRAPLH
NA	TRBJ2-3	TRBV20-1	SARRAGIMQY
few	TRBJ1-1	TRBV12-3/TRBV12-4	ASSLGGLGAEAF
few	TRBJ2-4	TRBV7-2	ASSLGPPSGGAEGIQY
many	TRBJ2-7	TRBV5-1	ASRDRAGTGAYEQY
few	TRBJ2-3	TRBV20-1	SARGAPRGTDTQY
few	TRBJ2-7	TRBV7-2	ASSFVGGGYEQY
many	TRBJ2-5	TRBV12-3/TRBV12-4	ASSFTRGVVQETQY
few	TRBJ1-1	TRBV11-1	ASSSTGGITEAF
many	TRBJ2-1	TRBV12-3/TRBV12-4	ASRSRGPSSYNEQF
many	TRBJ1-3	TRBV10-2	ASSLTGEAGNTIY
NA	TRBJ2-1	TRBV6-2/TRBV6-3	ATNDRGGTDEQF
many	TRBJ1-6	TRBV20-1	SARVAGSNSPLH
many	TRBJ2-1	TRBV5-1	ASGTGTGGNEQF